This is a list of T cell receptor beta chains from one sample in a study of cytomegalovirus exposure and HLA in healthy donors. Clones were read by immunoSEQ multiplex PCR, and TCRdb kept only the in-frame ones, dropping some. The table shows 55,000 to 70,000 clones, with over 75% occurring only once. The sequencing sample was made of PBMCs. These receptor sequences come from a woman between 25 and 40 years old in good health and CMV-seronegative. Both conserved end residues are part of each CDR3. A D gene is named only where the DNA matches it firmly. Not every row has a clone size; where given, it reads once, few, many or a size class.

NA,TRBJ1-5,NA,TRBV5-1,15,TGCGCCAGCAGCTTAGTCGGGGAGCTTGGGCAGCCCCAGCATTTT,CASSLVGELGQPQHF
NA,TRBJ1-5,NA,TRBV6-6,13,TGTGCCAGTATGGGGGGAAGCAATCAGCCCCAGCATTTT,CASMGGSNQPQHF
NA,TRBJ1-4,NA,TRBV7-9,16,TGTGCCAGCAGCTTAGGAGCGGGGGAAACTAATGAAAAACTGTTTTTT,CASSLGAGETNEKLFF
TRBD1,TRBJ2-1,once,TRBV28,13,TGTGCCAGCAGGATACAGGGGTGGGATGAGCAGTTCTTC,CASRIQGWDEQFF
NA,TRBJ2-7,NA,TRBV5-4,15,TGTGCCAGCAGCTTGGAAGGAGGGCGGTCCTACGAGCAGTACTTC,CASSLEGGRSYEQYF
NA,TRBJ1-1,NA,TRBV7-9,13,TGTGCCAGCAGCTTTTCCTCCCGGACTGAAGCTTTCTTT,CASSFSSRTEAFF
TRBD1,TRBJ1-2,NA,TRBV7-8,15,TGTGCCAGCAGCTTGGGGACAGGGGGAGGCTATGGCTACACCTTC,CASSLGTGGGYGYTF
TRBD1,TRBJ2-7,NA,TRBV6-5,15,TGTGCCAGCAGTTACGGGGCAGGGGGAGCCTACGAGCAGTACTTC,CASSYGAGGAYEQYF
TRBD2,TRBJ2-3,NA,TRBV29-1,13,TGCAGCGTTAGCGGGAGAATTACAGATACGCAGTATTTT,CSVSGRITDTQYF
NA,TRBJ2-2,NA,TRBV29-1,17,TGCAGCGTTTCGAAAGGCGGGGGCCCCGCGAACACCGGGGAGCTGTTTTTT,CSVSKGGGPANTGELFF
NA,TRBJ2-3,NA,TRBV9,11,TGTGCCAGCAGCGGCGGAGATACGCAGTATTTT,CASSGGDTQYF
NA,TRBJ2-3,once,TRBV27,14,TGTGCCAGCAGTTTAGGAGTCCGGGTAGATACGCAGTATTTT,CASSLGVRVDTQYF
NA,TRBJ2-7,NA,TRBV7-9,14,TGTGCCAGCAGCTTAGGGCAGGGCCTCTACGAGCAGTACTTC,CASSLGQGLYEQYF
NA,TRBJ2-2,NA,TRBV28,16,TGTGCCAGTATACAAATAACAGGGACGGTGGCCGGGGAGCTGTTTTTT,CASIQITGTVAGELFF
NA,TRBJ2-1,NA,TRBV7-2,14,TGTGCCAGCAGCTTACTAGACTCCTACAATGAGCAGTTCTTC,CASSLLDSYNEQFF
NA,TRBJ1-1,NA,TRBV5-4,16,TGTGCCAGCAGCTTGGTACAGGGAACACCGAACACTGAAGCTTTCTTT,CASSLVQGTPNTEAFF
TRBD2,TRBJ2-1,NA,TRBV7-3,15,TGTGCCAGCAGCTCTGTAAATAGCGGGAGGGATGAGCAGTTCTTC,CASSSVNSGRDEQFF
NA,TRBJ2-7,NA,TRBV27,11,TGTGCCAGCAGTTCCGGGTGGGAGCAGTACTTC,CASSSGWEQYF
TRBD2,TRBJ2-5,NA,TRBV9,17,TGTGCCAGCAGCGTAGGACTAGCGGGAGGGCCTGTAGAGACCCAGTACTTC,CASSVGLAGGPVETQYF
TRBD1,TRBJ2-7,NA,TRBV27,17,TGTGCCAGCAGTTTAGTTCTACCGGGACAGTCCTCCTACGAGCAGTACTTC,CASSLVLPGQSSYEQYF
NA,TRBJ2-1,NA,TRBV18,15,TGTGCCAGCTCACGGGGGGAAGGGTCCTACAATGAGCAGTTCTTC,CASSRGEGSYNEQFF
TRBD2,TRBJ2-7,NA,TRBV7-2,15,TGTGCCAGCAGCCCCTTGGCGGGAGCGGGCTACGAGCAGTACTTC,CASSPLAGAGYEQYF
TRBD1,TRBJ1-1,once,TRBV7-6,16,TGTGCCAGCAGCCCCGAGTGGCAGGGGGCTACCACTGAAGCTTTCTTT,CASSPEWQGATTEAFF